The rows below give T cell receptor beta chains drawn from one sample of a study of cytomegalovirus exposure and HLA in healthy donors. The assay was immunoSEQ multiplex PCR, and TCRdb's table has in-frame clones only and misses some. Here the sample spans 150,000 to 200,000 clones, around 85% being singletons. The sequenced sample was PBMCs. These receptors all come from a young man in good health and CMV-seronegative. The CDR3 runs from the conserved cysteine through the conserved F or W. Fields, in order: V gene, D gene, J gene, clone size, CDR3 protein, CDR3 DNA. A D gene is named only where the DNA matches it firmly. Where a row states a size, it is once, few, many or the class of an expanded clone; other rows omit it.

>TRBV7-8|TRBD1|TRBJ2-1|.
CASRPPGQGGNEQFF
TGTGCCAGCAGACCTCCGGGACAGGGAGGGAATGAGCAGTTCTTC
>TRBV7-6|TRBD2|TRBJ2-7|.
CASSLGSTLAGGAYEQYF
TGTGCCAGCAGCTTAGGATCCACCTTAGCGGGAGGGGCCTACGAGCAGTACTTC
>TRBV19|TRBD1|TRBJ1-5|.
CASIGTGAGQPQHF
TGTGCCAGTATAGGGACAGGGGCTGGTCAGCCCCAGCATTTT
>TRBV4-2|.|TRBJ2-1|.
CASSQEGDRGLLAGGPAGGDEQFF
TGTGCCAGCAGCCAAGAGGGGGACAGGGGGCTGCTAGCGGGAGGGCCGGCAGGAGGGGATGAGCAGTTCTTC
>TRBV2|.|TRBJ1-1|.
CASSVVSEAFF
TGTGCCAGCAGTGTAGTATCTGAAGCTTTCTTT
>TRBV7-8|.|TRBJ2-2|.
CASSLVLDSAGGELFF
TGTGCCAGCAGCTTAGTTTTGGACAGCGCGGGCGGGGAGCTGTTTTTT
>TRBV2|.|TRBJ2-5|.
CASSAGGGGQQETQYF
TGTGCCAGCAGCGCCGGGGGCGGGGGCCAACAAGAGACCCAGTACTTC
>TRBV18|.|TRBJ1-2|few
CASSDSYLANYGYTF
TGTGCCAGCTCGGACAGCTACTTAGCTAACTATGGCTACACCTTC
>TRBV30|.|TRBJ2-2|.
CAWSVIAPGELFF
TGTGCCTGGAGTGTAATAGCCCCCGGGGAGCTGTTTTTT
>TRBV7-2|TRBD2|TRBJ2-2|.
CASSLATSGATGELFF
TGTGCCAGCAGCTTAGCCACTAGCGGGGCTACCGGGGAGCTGTTTTTT
>TRBV11-2|.|TRBJ2-1|.
CASSPLGAIYNEQFF
TGTGCCAGCAGCCCCCTAGGAGCGATTTACAATGAGCAGTTCTTC
>TRBV19|.|TRBJ2-6|.
CASRPQELHTGANVLTF
TGTGCCAGTAGGCCACAGGAATTGCATACTGGGGCCAACGTCCTGACTTTC
>TRBV14|.|TRBJ1-1|few
CASSQVGSVTGNTEAFF
TGTGCCAGCAGCCAAGTGGGGTCGGTGACAGGGAACACTGAAGCTTTCTTT
>TRBV4-3|.|TRBJ2-7|.
CASSQDRRSPYEQYF
TGCGCCAGCAGCCAAGATAGGAGGTCCCCCTACGAGCAGTACTTC
>TRBV4-3|.|TRBJ2-7|few
CASSQDFGGAGEQYF
TGCGCCAGCAGCCAAGATTTTGGGGGGGCTGGGGAGCAGTACTTC
>TRBV7-3|.|TRBJ1-4|.
CASSLRAGRNEKLFF
TGTGCCAGCAGCTTAAGGGCCGGAAGGAATGAAAAACTGTTTTTT
>TRBV6-6|TRBD1|TRBJ2-5|few
CASSSDRGQEETQYF
TGTGCCAGCAGTTCGGACAGGGGGCAGGAGGAGACCCAGTACTTC
>TRBV19|.|TRBJ2-1|.
CASSKQVFDEQFF
TGTGCCAGTAGTAAACAGGTTTTCGATGAGCAGTTCTTC
>TRBV2|.|TRBJ2-1|.
CASSPRATYNEQFF
TGTGCCAGCAGCCCAAGAGCAACCTACAATGAGCAGTTCTTC
>TRBV6-5|TRBD2|TRBJ2-3|.
CACGGRATDTQYF
TGTGCCTGCGGAGGGAGGGCCACAGATACGCAGTATTTT
>TRBV5-1|.|TRBJ2-7|.
CASSLASGSSYEQYF
TGCGCCAGCAGCTTGGCTTCGGGAAGCTCCTACGAGCAGTACTTC
>TRBV4-3|TRBD1|TRBJ2-3|few
CASSQAPMGQGRTDTQYF
TGCGCCAGCAGCCAAGCCCCTATGGGACAGGGACGCACAGATACGCAGTATTTT
>TRBV19|.|TRBJ1-5|.
CASSIAGASNQPQHF
TGTGCCAGTAGTATAGCAGGGGCGAGCAATCAGCCCCAGCATTTT
>TRBV6-6|.|TRBJ1-1|.
CASSADRIKNTEAFF
TGTGCCAGCAGTGCAGACAGGATAAAGAACACTGAAGCTTTCTTT
>TRBV5-4|TRBD1|TRBJ1-2|once
CASSTQGKSYGYTF
TGTGCCAGCAGCACACAGGGGAAAAGCTATGGCTACACCTTC
>TRBV7-2|.|TRBJ1-1|.
CASSPQLEGDTEAFF
TGTGCCAGCAGTCCCCAGCTCGAAGGGGACACTGAAGCTTTCTTT
>TRBV28|.|TRBJ1-1|.
CASSFGAEAFF
TGTGCCAGCAGTTTTGGGGCCGAAGCTTTCTTT
>TRBV7-2|TRBD2|TRBJ2-7|few
CASSLSGRAEREQYF
TGTGCCAGCAGCCTCAGCGGGAGGGCTGAGAGGGAGCAGTACTTC
>TRBV18|TRBD1|TRBJ2-5|.
CASSQDRGETQYF
TGTGCCAGCTCACAGGACAGGGGAGAGACCCAGTACTTC
>TRBV7-2|.|TRBJ1-2|.
CASSLYPTHYGYTF
TGTGCCAGCAGCTTATATCCGACTCACTATGGCTACACCTTC
>TRBV9|.|TRBJ1-1|.
CASSGGNTEAFF
TGTGCCAGCAGCGGAGGGAACACTGAAGCTTTCTTT
>TRBV11-2|TRBD1|TRBJ1-1|.
CASSSMRTGDGEAFF
TGTGCCAGCAGCTCAATGCGGACAGGGGACGGTGAAGCTTTCTTT
>TRBV11-2|.|TRBJ1-6|once
CASSLGGGVYNSPLHF
TGTGCCAGCAGCTTAGGGGGGGGTGTTTATAATTCACCCCTCCACTTT
>TRBV2|.|TRBJ1-6|.
CASRERGNSPLHF
TGTGCCAGCAGGGAACGGGGAAATTCACCCCTCCACTTT
>TRBV5-1|TRBD1|TRBJ1-1|.
CASSPDEGAHTEAFF
TGCGCCAGCAGCCCTGATGAGGGGGCACACACTGAAGCTTTCTTT
>TRBV27|.|TRBJ2-7|.
CASSSGLDYEQYF
TGTGCCAGCAGCTCGGGACTTGACTACGAGCAGTACTTC
>TRBV5-1|.|TRBJ2-7|.
CASSQEYEQYF
TGCGCCAGCAGTCAAGAATACGAGCAGTACTTC
>TRBV27|TRBD1|TRBJ2-1|.
CASSPNGQGLGNEQFF
TGTGCCAGCAGTCCAAACGGACAGGGGCTTGGGAATGAGCAGTTCTTC
>TRBV21-1|.|TRBJ1-6|.
CASSKESYGTGGNGSPLHF
TGTGCCAGCAGCAAAGAGAGCTATGGGACAGGGGGTAACGGTTCACCCCTCCACTTT
>TRBV5-4|TRBD2|TRBJ2-1|once
CASSPGTSGNRGNEQFF
TGTGCCAGCAGCCCCGGGACTAGCGGGAATCGGGGAAATGAGCAGTTCTTC
>TRBV6-1|.|TRBJ1-2|.
CASSGQLYGYTF
TGTGCCAGCAGCGGACAGCTCTATGGCTACACCTTC
>TRBV29-1|TRBD2|TRBJ2-5|few
CSVEDLLLRGGETQYF
TGCAGCGTTGAAGATCTACTTCTGAGGGGAGGGGAGACCCAGTACTTC
>TRBV6-6|.|TRBJ1-2|.
CASSLGLTNYGYTF
TGTGCCAGCAGCTTAGGACTCACAAACTATGGCTACACCTTC
>TRBV2|TRBD1|TRBJ2-1|.
CASVEVRGKVFNEQFF
TGTGCCAGCGTCGAGGTCAGGGGGAAAGTCTTCAATGAGCAGTTCTTC
>TRBV30|TRBD2|TRBJ2-1|.
CAWKASGMYNEQFF
TGTGCCTGGAAGGCTAGCGGGATGTACAATGAGCAGTTCTTC
>TRBV4-3|.|TRBJ1-4|.
CASSTGVPTNEKLFF
TGCGCCAGCAGCACGGGGGTCCCAACTAATGAAAAACTGTTTTTT
>TRBV5-5|.|TRBJ2-1|.
CASSSSFYNEQFF
TGTGCCAGCAGCTCCAGTTTTTACAATGAGCAGTTCTTC
>TRBV25-1|.|TRBJ2-3|few
CASSDKPARLTDTQYF
TGTGCCAGCAGTGATAAGCCCGCCCGCCTCACAGATACGCAGTATTTT